The 21 T cell receptor beta chains listed next were all sequenced from one sample in a study of T cell responses to AZD1222 COVID-19 vaccine. The repertoire was sequenced with immunoSEQ multiplex PCR; TCRdb's copy has only in-frame clones and lacks some. The sample includes 90,000 to 120,000 clones, 75% to 95% of them seen just once. This specimen consisted of peripheral blood, obtained 28 days after the second AZD1222 dose. The source is an adult who received the AZD1222 COVID-19 vaccine.

This clone was picked up one time. The chain combines TRBV14 with TRBJ2-1, with 12 positions matching TRBD2. The J segment lost 8 bases and the V segment lost 5 bases, leaving 13 bases of the junction unmatched. Germline V lookup: CDR1 SGHDN, CDR2 FVKESK. This CDR3 contains 17 residues. CDR3 DNA sequence: TGTGCCAGCAGCATCACCGGGCCCCTAGCGGGGGGGGATGAGCAGTTCTTC. It translates to CASSITGPLAGGDEQFF. Supplemented by reference TRBV14 and TRBJ2-1, the full variable domain reads EAGVTQFPSHSVIEKGQTVTLRCDPISGHDNLYWYRRVMGKEIKFLLHFVKESKQDESGMPNNRFLAERTGGTYSTLKVQPAELEDSGVYFCASSITGPLAGGDEQFFGPGTRLTVL.

The V and J genes are TRBV5-1 and TRBJ2-3; D gene unclear. CDR1 SGHRS and CDR2 YFSETQ come from the germline V gene. Trimming removed 4 bases from V and 4 bases from J, with 13 bases in between. The CDR3 is made up of 14 amino acids. The CDR3 DNA reads TGCGCCAGCAGCACGGGTCGTCTATCAGATACGCAGTATTTT. Encoded protein: CASSTGRLSDTQYF.

This clone has just a few counts. Here the CDR3 reads CASEGRTGELFF. The CDR3 nucleotides read TGTGCCAGTGAGGGGCGCACCGGGGAGCTGTTTTTT. The genes are TRBV19 and TRBJ2-2; perhaps D is TRBD1 or TRBD2 (5 bases each). V dropped 8 bases and J dropped 4 bases, with 8 bases sitting between them. Germline assignment: CDR1 LNHDA and CDR2 SQIVND (reference sequence). The CDR3 totals 12 residues.

V gene TRBV13 combines with J gene TRBJ2-4; D gene uncertain. V was clipped by 5 bases and J by 3 bases, with 14 bases between them. Germline CDR1 and CDR2: PRHDT and FYEKMQ (reference sequence). There are 15 residues in the CDR3. The CDR3 sequence is CASSVLGWDKNIQYF. DNA for the CDR3: TGTGCCAGCAGCGTTTTGGGGTGGGACAAAAACATTCAGTACTTC. The full variable domain, its missing parts supplied by reference TRBV13 and TRBJ2-4, is AAGVIQSPRHLIKEKRETATLKCYPIPRHDTVYWYQQGPGQDPQFLISFYEKMQSDKGSIPDRFSAQQFSDYHSELNMSSLELGDSALYFCASSVLGWDKNIQYFGAGTRLSVL.

The V and J genes are TRBV7-6 and TRBJ1-1; D not resolved. Germline V gene sequence: CDR1 SGHVS, CDR2 FNYEAQ. With 6 bases removed from V and 1 base from J, the gap between germline ends came to 12 bases. The CDR3 is 14 amino acids. In nucleotides, the CDR3 is TGTGCCAGCAGATCTAGCGCGGAGAACACTGAAGCTTTCTTT. Residues: CASRSSAENTEAFF.

The V call is TRBV19, the J call TRBJ1-2; unclear D gene. Per germline, CDR1 LNHDA and CDR2 SQIVND (reference sequence). The CDR3 runs 13 residues. V lost 10 bases, J lost 0 bases, and 12 bases lay in between. The CDR3 bases are TGTGCCATTCGGGCCACTTCTAACTATGGCTACACCTTC. Protein sequence: CAIRATSNYGYTF.

The chain carries TRBV5-1 and TRBJ1-5, with D unclear. The CDR3 extends over 15 amino acids. The V gene's germline CDR1 is SGHRS and CDR2 YFSETQ. The ends were cut back, 0 bases at V and 3 bases at J, with 10 bases in the middle. The CDR3 sequence: CASSLDPGNNQPQHF. The CDR3 coding sequence is TGCGCCAGCAGCTTGGATCCGGGAAACAATCAGCCCCAGCATTTT.

This clone is a singleton in its sample. The V gene is TRBV3-1 (or the pseudogene TRBV3-2), the J gene TRBJ2-2; 7 nucleotides match TRBD2. J gave up 1 base and V 0 bases, and 5 bases lay outside the gene matches. CDR1 and CDR2 (germline): LGHDT, YNNKEL (reference sequence). This CDR3 has 17 amino acids. CDR3 in amino acids: CASSQDRLAENTGELFF. CDR3 coding DNA: TGTGCCAGCAGCCAAGATAGGCTAGCGGAGAACACCGGGGAGCTGTTTTTT.

This chain connects TRBV12-5 to TRBJ1-6; TRBD1 might be the D (6 bases). V lost 6 bases and J 4 bases, leaving 16 bases between the germline ends. This CDR3 is 16 amino acids long. CDR1 is LGHNT, CDR2 FRNRAP, per germline. Here the CDR3 reads CASGATGTLYNSPLHF. The CDR3 DNA reads as TGTGCTAGTGGGGCGACAGGCACTCTTTATAATTCACCCCTCCACTTT.

This clone was detected once. This chain joins TRBV6-5 and TRBJ1-5, with D hard to call. Trimming removed 8 bases from V and 2 bases from J, with 7 bases in between. CDR3 size: 12 residues. Germline CDR1 MNHEY, CDR2 SVGAGI. CDR3 sequence reads: CASGLGNQPQHF. CDR3 bases: TGTGCCAGCGGGTTAGGCAATCAGCCCCAGCATTTT.

V gene TRBV10-3 combines with J gene TRBJ1-5, with D perhaps TRBD1 (6 bases). The CDR3 extends over 13 amino acids. V was pared by 7 bases and J by 5 bases, with 12 bases between. The germline V gene encodes CDR1 ENHRY and CDR2 SYGVKD. The CDR3 reads CAIKDSLYQPQHF. The CDR3 DNA is TGTGCCATCAAGGACAGCCTTTATCAGCCCCAGCATTTT.

The rearrangement links TRBV7-6 to TRBJ1-3; D may be TRBD1 (5 bases). The CDR3 loop spans 15 amino acids. V lost 5 bases and J lost 0, with 11 bases in between. The germline gives CDR1 SGHVS, CDR2 FNYEAQ. CDR3 protein: CASSRTPDSGNTIYF. CDR3 DNA sequence: TGTGCCAGCAGCCGGACACCCGACTCTGGAAACACCATATATTTT.

The V and J genes are TRBV3-1 (or the pseudogene TRBV3-2) and TRBJ1-4; D gene ambiguous. This CDR3 spans 15 amino acids. V lost 0 bases to trimming and J lost 6 bases, with 11 bases between them. Germline CDR1 is LGHDT and CDR2 is YNNKEL (reference sequence). CDR3 in amino acids: CASSQENGRDEKLFF. CDR3 nucleotide sequence: TGTGCCAGCAGCCAAGAGAATGGGAGGGATGAAAAACTGTTTTTT.

This clone came up once. J is TRBJ1-2 and V is TRBV27; a weak D match, TRBD1 (6 bases). Germline CDR1 is MNHEY and CDR2 is SMNVEV (reference sequence). Between the trimmed V and J ends, which lost 5 bases and 8 bases, there was a span of 18 bases. The CDR3 length is 14 residues. The CDR3 loop reads CASSIVQGTSGYTF. CDR3 DNA: TGTGCCAGCAGTATAGTACAGGGTACCTCGGGCTACACCTTC.

This chain links TRBV6-4 with TRBJ2-3; 14 positions agree with TRBD2. The germline gives CDR1 MRHNA, CDR2 SNTAGT. V lost 4 bases and J lost 5; bases outside the gene matches: 5. There are 16 residues in the CDR3. The CDR3 DNA follows: TGTGCCAGCAGTGGCGGGACTAGCGGGGGAATAGATACGCAGTATTTT. This codes for CASSGGTSGGIDTQYF.

This clone was detected once. As DNA, the CDR3 is TGTGCCAGCAGGAGTCTTGGTCAGGGGGATAGCAATCAGCCCCAGCATTTT. Its translation: CASRSLGQGDSNQPQHF. The gene calls are TRBV27 and TRBJ1-5; 7 nucleotides match TRBD1. The CDR3 runs 17 residues. In germline, CDR1 is MNHEY, CDR2 SMNVEV (reference sequence). V was pared by 6 bases and J by 0 bases, with 11 bases of the junction left unmatched.

V and J are TRBV2 and TRBJ1-1; TRBD1 matches at 9 bases. This CDR3 is 11 amino acids long. V lost 3 bases to trimming and J lost 11 bases; unmatched junction nucleotides: 1. CDR1 is SNHLY and CDR2 is FYNNEI in the germline V gene. The CDR3 here is CASSDDRGAFF. Here the CDR3 DNA reads TGTGCCAGCAGTGATGACAGGGGGGCTTTCTTT. Drawing the rest from reference TRBV2 and TRBJ1-1, the complete variable domain is EPEVTQTPSHQVTQMGQEVILRCVPISNHLYFYWYRQILGQKVEFLVSFYNNEISEKSEIFDDQFSVERPDGSNFTLKIRSTKLEDSAMYFCASSDDRGAFFGQGTRLTVV.

The chain carries TRBV20-1 and TRBJ2-3; the D gene is possibly TRBD2 (5 bases). This CDR3 contains 12 residues. Germline CDR1 reads DFQATT; CDR2 reads SNEGSKA (reference sequence). Trimming pared 3 bases from V and 5 bases from J, leaving 9 bases between. The CDR3 DNA reads as TGCAGTGCTAGTGGTCGGGGAGATACGCAGTATTTT. It specifies CSASGRGDTQYF.

V and J are TRBV2 and TRBJ2-1, with 7 bases lining up with TRBD2. The CDR3 is made up of 13 amino acids. Per the germline V gene, CDR1 is SNHLY and CDR2 is FYNNEI. The V segment lost 10 bases and the J segment 2 bases; nucleotides outside the gene matches: 5. The CDR3, as DNA: TGTGCCAACGGCGGGGGTCCCTACAATGAGCAGTTCTTC. This translates into CANGGGPYNEQFF.

The rearrangement links TRBV24-1 to TRBJ2-1; 8 bases are a match to TRBD2. Trimming removed 4 bases from V and 11 bases from J; junction bases left unmatched: 6. The CDR3 has 13 amino acids. Germline CDR1 reads KGHDR; CDR2 reads SFDVKD. The CDR3 is CATSDLSGTKQFF. The CDR3 DNA reads TGTGCCACCAGTGACCTTAGCGGGACTAAGCAGTTCTTC.

This chain links TRBV19 with TRBJ2-2; D gene uncertain. V was cut by 4 bases and J by 2 bases, with 17 bases left in between. The CDR3 is 17 residues long. Germline V CDR1 and CDR2: LNHDA, SQIVND (reference sequence). CDR3 sequence reads: CASSKDYLWVNTGELFF. Here the CDR3 DNA reads TGTGCCAGTAGTAAGGATTACCTATGGGTAAACACCGGGGAGCTGTTTTTT.